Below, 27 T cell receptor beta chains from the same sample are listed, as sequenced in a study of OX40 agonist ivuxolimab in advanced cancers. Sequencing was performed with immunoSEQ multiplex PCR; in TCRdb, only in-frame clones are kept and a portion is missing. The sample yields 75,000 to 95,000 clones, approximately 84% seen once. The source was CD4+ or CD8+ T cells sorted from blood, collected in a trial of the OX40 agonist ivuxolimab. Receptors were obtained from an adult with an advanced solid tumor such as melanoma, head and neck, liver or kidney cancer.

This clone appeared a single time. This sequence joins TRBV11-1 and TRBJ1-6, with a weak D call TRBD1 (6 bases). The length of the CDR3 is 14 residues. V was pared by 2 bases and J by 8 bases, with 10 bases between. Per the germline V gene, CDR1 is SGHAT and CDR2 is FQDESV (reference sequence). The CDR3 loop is CASSLITGYSPLHF. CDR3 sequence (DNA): TGTGCCAGCAGCTTAATTACAGGGTATTCACCCCTCCACTTT.

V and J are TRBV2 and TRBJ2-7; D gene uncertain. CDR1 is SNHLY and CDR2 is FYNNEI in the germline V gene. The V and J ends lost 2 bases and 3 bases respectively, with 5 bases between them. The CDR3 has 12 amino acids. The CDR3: CASSEPLYEQYF. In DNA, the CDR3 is TGTGCCAGCAGTGAACCCCTCTACGAGCAGTACTTC.

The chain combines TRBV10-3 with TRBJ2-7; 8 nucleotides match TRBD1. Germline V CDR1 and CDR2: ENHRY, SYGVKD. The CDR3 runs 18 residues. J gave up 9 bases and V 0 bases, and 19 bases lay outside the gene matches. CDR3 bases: TGTGCCATCAGTGAGTCGATCACTCTGGGACAGGTGAGCCGGGGGCAGTACTTC. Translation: CAISESITLGQVSRGQYF.

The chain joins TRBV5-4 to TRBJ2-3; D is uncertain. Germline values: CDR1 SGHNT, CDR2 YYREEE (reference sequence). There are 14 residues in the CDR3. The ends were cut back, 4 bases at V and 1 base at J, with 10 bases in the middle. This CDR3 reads CASSIEKGTDTQYF. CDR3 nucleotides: TGTGCCAGCAGCATAGAAAAGGGCACAGATACGCAGTATTTT.

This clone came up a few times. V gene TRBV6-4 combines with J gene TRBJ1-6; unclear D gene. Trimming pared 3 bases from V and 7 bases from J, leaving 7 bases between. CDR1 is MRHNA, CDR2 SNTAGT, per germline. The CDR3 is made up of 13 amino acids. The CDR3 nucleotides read TGTGCCAGCAGTGAATCTCTAAATTCACCCCTCCACTTT. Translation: CASSESLNSPLHF.

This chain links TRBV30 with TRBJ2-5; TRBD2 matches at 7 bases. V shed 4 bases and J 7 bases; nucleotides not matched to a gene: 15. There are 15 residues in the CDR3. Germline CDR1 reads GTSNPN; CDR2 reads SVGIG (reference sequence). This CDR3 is CAWNKWEGQGGTQYF. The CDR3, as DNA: TGTGCCTGGAATAAGTGGGAGGGCCAGGGAGGGACCCAGTACTTC.

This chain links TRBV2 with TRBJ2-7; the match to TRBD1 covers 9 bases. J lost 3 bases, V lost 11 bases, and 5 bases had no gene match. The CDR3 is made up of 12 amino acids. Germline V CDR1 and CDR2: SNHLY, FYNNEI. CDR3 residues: CASGTGIYEQYF. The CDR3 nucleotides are TGTGCCTCCGGGACAGGGATCTACGAGCAGTACTTC. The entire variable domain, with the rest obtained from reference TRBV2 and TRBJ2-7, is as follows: EPEVTQTPSHQVTQMGQEVILRCVPISNHLYFYWYRQILGQKVEFLVSFYNNEISEKSEIFDDQFSVERPDGSNFTLKIRSTKLEDSAMYFCASGTGIYEQYFGPGTRLTVT.

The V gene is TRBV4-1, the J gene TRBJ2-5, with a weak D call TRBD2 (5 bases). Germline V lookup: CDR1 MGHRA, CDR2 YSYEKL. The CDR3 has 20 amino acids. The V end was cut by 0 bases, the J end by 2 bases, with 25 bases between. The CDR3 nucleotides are TGCGCCAGCAGCCAAGATCGGGGTCGGTCCCCTCGAATCTGGCAAGAGACCCAGTACTTC. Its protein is CASSQDRGRSPRIWQETQYF.

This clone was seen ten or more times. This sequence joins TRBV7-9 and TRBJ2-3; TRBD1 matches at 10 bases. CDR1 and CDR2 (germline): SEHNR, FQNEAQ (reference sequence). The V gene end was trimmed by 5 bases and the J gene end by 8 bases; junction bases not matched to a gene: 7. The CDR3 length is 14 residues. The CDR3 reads CASSQRDRGTTQYF. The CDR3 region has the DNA TGTGCCAGCAGCCAACGGGACAGGGGCACTACGCAGTATTTT.

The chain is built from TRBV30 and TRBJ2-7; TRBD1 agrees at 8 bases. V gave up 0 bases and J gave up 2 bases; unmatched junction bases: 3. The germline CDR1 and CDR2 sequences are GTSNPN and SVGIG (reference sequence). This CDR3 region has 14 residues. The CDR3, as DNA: TGTGCCTGGAGTGTCGAGACAGGGGCCTACGAGCAGTACTTC. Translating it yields CAWSVETGAYEQYF.

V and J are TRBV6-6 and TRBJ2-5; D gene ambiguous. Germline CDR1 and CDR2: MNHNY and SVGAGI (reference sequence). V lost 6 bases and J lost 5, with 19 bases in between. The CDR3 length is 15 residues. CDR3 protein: CASSLPLGQGETQYF. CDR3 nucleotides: TGTGCCAGCAGCCTCCCCCTCGGGCAAGGGGAGACCCAGTACTTC.

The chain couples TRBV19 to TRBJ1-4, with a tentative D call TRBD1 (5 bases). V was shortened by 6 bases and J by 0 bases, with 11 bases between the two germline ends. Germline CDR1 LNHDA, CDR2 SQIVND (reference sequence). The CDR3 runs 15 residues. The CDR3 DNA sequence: TGTGCCAGTAGGACAGCAACTGCAACTAATGAAAAACTGTTTTTT. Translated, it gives CASRTATATNEKLFF.

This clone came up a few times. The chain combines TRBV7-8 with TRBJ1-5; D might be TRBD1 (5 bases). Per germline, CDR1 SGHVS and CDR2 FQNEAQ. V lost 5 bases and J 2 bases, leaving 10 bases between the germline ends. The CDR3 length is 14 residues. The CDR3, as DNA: TGTGCCAGCAGCCATGGGGCTGGCAATCAGCCCCAGCATTTT. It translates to CASSHGAGNQPQHF.

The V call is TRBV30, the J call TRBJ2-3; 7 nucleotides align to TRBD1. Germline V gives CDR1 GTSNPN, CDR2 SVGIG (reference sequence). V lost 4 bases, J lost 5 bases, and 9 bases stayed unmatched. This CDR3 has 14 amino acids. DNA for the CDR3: TGTGCCTGGAACCCTAAAGGGGGCAGAGATACGCAGTATTTT. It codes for CAWNPKGGRDTQYF. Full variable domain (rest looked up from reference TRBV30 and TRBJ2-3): SQTIHQWPATLVQPVGSPLSLECTVEGTSNPNLYWYRQAAGRGLQLLFYSVGIGQISSEVPQNLSASRPQDRQFILSSKKLLLSDSGFYLCAWNPKGGRDTQYFGPGTRLTVL.

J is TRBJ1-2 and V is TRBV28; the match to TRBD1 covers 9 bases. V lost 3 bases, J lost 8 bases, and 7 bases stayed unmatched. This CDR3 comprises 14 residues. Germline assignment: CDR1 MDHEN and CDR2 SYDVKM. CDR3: CASSFADRGRGYTF. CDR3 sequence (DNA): TGTGCCAGCAGTTTCGCGGACAGGGGACGGGGCTACACCTTC.

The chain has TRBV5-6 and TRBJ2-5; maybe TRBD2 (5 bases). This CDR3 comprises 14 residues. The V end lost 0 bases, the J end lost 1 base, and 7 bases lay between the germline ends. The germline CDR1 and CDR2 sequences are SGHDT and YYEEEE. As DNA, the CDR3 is TGTGCCAGCAGCTTGGCGGACTCCCAAGAGACCCAGTACTTC. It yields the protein CASSLADSQETQYF. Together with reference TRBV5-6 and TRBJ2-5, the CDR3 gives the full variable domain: DAGVTQSPTHLIKTRGQQVTLRCSPKSGHDTVSWYQQALGQGPQFIFQYYEEEERQRGNFPDRFSGHQFPNYSSELNVNALLLGDSALYLCASSLADSQETQYFGPGTRLLVL.

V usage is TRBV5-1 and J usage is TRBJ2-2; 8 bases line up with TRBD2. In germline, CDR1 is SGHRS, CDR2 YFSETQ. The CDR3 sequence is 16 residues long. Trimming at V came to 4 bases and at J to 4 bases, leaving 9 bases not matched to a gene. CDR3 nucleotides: TGCGCCAGCAGCCCGAAGCGGGGGCGAGGCACCGGGGAGCTGTTTTTT. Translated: CASSPKRGRGTGELFF.

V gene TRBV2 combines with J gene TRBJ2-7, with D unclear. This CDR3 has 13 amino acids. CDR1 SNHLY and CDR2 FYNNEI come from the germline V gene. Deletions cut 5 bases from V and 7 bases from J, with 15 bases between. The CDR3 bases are TGTGCCAGCAGTCCAGCTTTCAGGTTAGAGCAGTACTTC. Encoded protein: CASSPAFRLEQYF.

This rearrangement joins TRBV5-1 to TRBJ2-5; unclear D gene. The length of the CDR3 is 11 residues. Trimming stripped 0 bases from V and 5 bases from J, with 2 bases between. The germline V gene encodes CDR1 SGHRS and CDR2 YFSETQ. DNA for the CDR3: TGCGCCAGCAGCTTGGCGGAGACCCAGTACTTC. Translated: CASSLAETQYF.

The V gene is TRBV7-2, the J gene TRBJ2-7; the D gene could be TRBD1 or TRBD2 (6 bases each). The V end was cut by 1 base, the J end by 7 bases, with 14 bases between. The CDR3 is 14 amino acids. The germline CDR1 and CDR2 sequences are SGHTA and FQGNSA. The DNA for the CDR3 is TGTGCCAGCAGCTTAGGCGGGACACCGTGGGAGCAGTACTTC. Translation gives CASSLGGTPWEQYF.

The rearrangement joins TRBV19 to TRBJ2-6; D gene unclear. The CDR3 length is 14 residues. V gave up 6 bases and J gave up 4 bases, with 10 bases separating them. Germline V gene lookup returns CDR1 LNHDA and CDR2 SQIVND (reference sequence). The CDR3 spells CASRGSWGANVLTF. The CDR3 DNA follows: TGTGCCAGTAGGGGGTCTTGGGGGGCCAACGTCCTGACTTTC.

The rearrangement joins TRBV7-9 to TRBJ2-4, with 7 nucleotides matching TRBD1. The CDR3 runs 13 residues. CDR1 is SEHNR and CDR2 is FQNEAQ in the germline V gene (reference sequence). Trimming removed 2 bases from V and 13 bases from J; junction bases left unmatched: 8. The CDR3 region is CASSLSGGQTQYF. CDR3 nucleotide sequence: TGTGCCAGCAGCTTAAGTGGGGGACAGACGCAGTACTTC.

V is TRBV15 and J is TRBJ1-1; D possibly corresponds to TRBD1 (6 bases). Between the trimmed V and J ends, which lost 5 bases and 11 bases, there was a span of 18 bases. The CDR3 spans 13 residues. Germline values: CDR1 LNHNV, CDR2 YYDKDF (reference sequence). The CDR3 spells CATSQDLTGPAFF. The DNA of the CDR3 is TGTGCCACCAGCCAGGACCTGACAGGTCCCGCTTTCTTT.

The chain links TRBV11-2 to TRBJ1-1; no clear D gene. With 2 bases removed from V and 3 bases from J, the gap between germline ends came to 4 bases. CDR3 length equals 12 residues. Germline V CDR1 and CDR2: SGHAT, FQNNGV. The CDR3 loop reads CASSLSYTEAFF. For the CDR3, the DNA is TGTGCCAGCAGCTTATCGTACACTGAAGCTTTCTTT.

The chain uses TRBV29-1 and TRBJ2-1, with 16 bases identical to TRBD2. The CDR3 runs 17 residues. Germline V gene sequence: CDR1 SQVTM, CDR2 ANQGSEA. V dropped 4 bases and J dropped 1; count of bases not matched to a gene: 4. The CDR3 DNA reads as TGCAGCGTTGCGGGACTAGCGGGGGGGCCATCCTACAATGAGCAGTTCTTC. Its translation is CSVAGLAGGPSYNEQFF.

In DNA, the CDR3 is TGTGCCAGCAGCTTACGATCTAACAATGAGCAGTTCTTC. The encoded protein is CASSLRSNNEQFF. The V call is TRBV7-2, the J call TRBJ2-1; D unresolved. Per the germline V gene, CDR1 is SGHTA and CDR2 is FQGNSA. The CDR3 is made up of 13 amino acids. V lost 2 bases to trimming and J lost 5 bases, with 7 bases between them.

Here the CDR3 DNA reads TGTGCCAGCAGTCCGGGGGGGGCTGGACCTCGCGAGCAGTACTTC. It translates to CASSPGGAGPREQYF. The rearrangement links TRBV28 to TRBJ2-7; 8 positions match TRBD2. The CDR3 has 15 amino acids. Germline CDR1 and CDR2: MDHEN and SYDVKM. V lost 5 bases and J lost 6; bases outside the gene matches: 12.